The next 19 T cell receptor beta chains were all read from a single sample in a study of response to subunit inactivated influenza vaccine. TCRdb re-analysed the RT-PCR reads in MiXCR, keeping a single row per CDR3 protein. Of hundreds of thousands of distinct CDR3 sequences listed, 14% were seen once; the top ten hold 7.5% to 8%. The input for sequencing was PBMCs from blood, taken around two weeks before vaccination. Source of these receptors: a man aged 50 or older who received an inactivated influenza vaccine.

This clonotype has a handful of counts. V gene TRBV12-3 or TRBV12-4 combines with J gene TRBJ2-7; the D call may be TRBD1 or TRBD2 (5 bases each). V was trimmed by 6 bases and J by 2 bases, leaving 11 bases between them. The CDR3 spans 13 residues. The CDR3 sequence is CASSGAGTYEQYF. The CDR3, as DNA: TGTGCCAGCAGCGGGGCCGGTACCTACGAGCAGTACTTC.

The CDR3 is CAISEGTSGPTQYF. The CDR3 DNA sequence: TGTGCCATCTCGGAGGGGACTAGCGGGCCTACGCAGTATTTT. The chain joins TRBV10-3 to TRBJ2-3; 12 nucleotides align to TRBD2. With V trimmed by 8 bases and J by 8 bases, 8 bases remained unmatched. The CDR3 totals 14 residues. Germline CDR1 is ENHRY and CDR2 is SYGVKD.

The chain recombines TRBV4-3 with TRBJ2-5; TRBD2 matches 9 bases. The CDR3 runs 18 residues. The ends lost 0 bases at V and 2 bases at J; junction bases unmatched: 10. Germline loops: CDR1 LGHNA, CDR2 YSLEER. CDR3 residues: CASSQDRMVAGAQETQYF. CDR3 sequence (DNA): TGCGCCAGCAGCCAAGATCGTATGGTAGCGGGAGCACAAGAGACCCAGTACTTC.

This clonotype appeared once. V and J are TRBV20-1 and TRBJ2-3, with 7 bases lining up with TRBD1. The CDR3 is 15 residues long. Losses at the gene ends were 0 bases for V and 2 bases for J; bases not matched to a gene: 5. From germline, CDR1 is DFQATT and CDR2 SNEGSKA (reference sequence). In DNA, the CDR3 is TGCAGTGCTAGAGATAGGACAGGTTACACAGATACGCAGTATTTT. Its protein is CSARDRTGYTDTQYF.

This clonotype occurred a few times. The chain joins TRBV7-9 to TRBJ1-4; TRBD1 might be the D (6 bases). V was pared by 5 bases and J by 14 bases, with 21 bases between. CDR3 size: 14 residues. The V gene's germline CDR1 is SEHNR and CDR2 FQNEAQ (reference sequence). The CDR3 reads CASSRGQNGRGLFF. Written as DNA, the CDR3 is TGTGCCAGCAGCCGTGGACAGAACGGAAGGGGTCTGTTTTTT.

The rearrangement links TRBV20-1 to TRBJ2-7; D not certain. V shed 7 bases and J shed 1 base, with 17 bases lying between them. This CDR3 has 14 residues. Per the germline V gene, CDR1 is DFQATT and CDR2 is SNEGSKA (reference sequence). This CDR3 reads CSGSDRSTSYEQYF. For the CDR3, the DNA is TGCAGTGGGAGTGATCGATCTACATCCTACGAGCAGTACTTC.

The rearrangement joins TRBV11-3 to TRBJ2-1; D is tentatively TRBD1 or TRBD2 (5 bases each). The V end lost 10 bases, the J end lost 4 bases, and 20 bases lay between the germline ends. Germline CDR1 and CDR2: SGHNT and YENEEA. The CDR3 is 15 residues long. The CDR3, as DNA: TGTGCCATTAGCTTAGGGGCTAGCCCTTACAATGAGCAGTTCTTC. This translates into CAISLGASPYNEQFF.

The CDR3 nucleotides are TGTGCCAGCACCCAATCTGGGGACAGGGGGTACGAGACCCAGTACTTC. Amino acids: CASTQSGDRGYETQYF. The V gene is TRBV12-3 or TRBV12-4, the J gene TRBJ2-5; 11 positions agree with TRBD1. The CDR3 length is 16 residues. V shed 7 bases and J 5 bases; nucleotides not matched to a gene: 12.

In its sample, this clonotype was seen a few times. The chain joins TRBV20-1 to TRBJ2-5; D remains ambiguous. V lost 4 bases and J lost 5, with 14 bases in between. This CDR3 has 13 amino acids. Germline V lookup: CDR1 DFQATT, CDR2 SNEGSKA (reference sequence). CDR3 residues: CSAIFGPVETQYF. CDR3 in DNA: TGCAGTGCTATTTTTGGCCCCGTGGAGACCCAGTACTTC.

This clonotype was counted a few times. The chain uses TRBV12-3 or TRBV12-4 and TRBJ2-5; no clear D gene. The CDR3 length is 11 residues. V was cut by 1 base and J by 10 bases, with 7 bases left in between. CDR3 protein: CASSLGSDQYF. The DNA of the CDR3 is TGTGCCAGCAGTTTAGGCAGTGACCAGTACTTC.

This clonotype has just a few counts. The gene calls are TRBV5-1 and TRBJ2-7; 10 positions agree with TRBD2. CDR1 is SGHRS and CDR2 is YFSETQ in the germline V gene. This CDR3 contains 14 residues. With 5 bases clipped from V and 3 bases from J, the junction kept 5 bases outside the gene matches. CDR3 sequence: CASSTGLAVYEQYF. The CDR3 nucleotides read TGCGCCAGCAGTACCGGACTAGCGGTCTACGAGCAGTACTTC.

As DNA, the CDR3 is TGTGCCAGCAGTTTATCCCGGGCAGACTATGGCTACACCTTC. Its protein product is CASSLSRADYGYTF. The V gene is TRBV27, the J gene TRBJ1-2, with unresolved D. The CDR3 extends over 14 amino acids. Germline-derived CDR1 and CDR2 are MNHEY and SMNVEV (reference sequence). Trimming shortened V by 0 bases and J by 3 bases, and 8 bases separated the two germline ends.

This clonotype was recorded at least ten times. This chain joins TRBV11-3 and TRBJ2-5; 10 bases line up with TRBD2. Germline V gene sequence: CDR1 SGHNT, CDR2 YENEEA. The V segment lost 4 bases and the J segment 4 bases; nucleotides outside the gene matches: 6. The CDR3 has 15 residues. The CDR3 here is CASSSSSGGGETQYF. The CDR3, as DNA: TGTGCCAGCAGCTCATCTAGCGGGGGTGGAGAGACCCAGTACTTC.

In DNA, the CDR3 is TGTGCCACAGCGGATTCGAGGGGTAGCGATACGCAGTATTTT. Translated: CATADSRGSDTQYF. V gene TRBV24-1 combines with J gene TRBJ2-3; either TRBD1 or TRBD2 may supply D (5 bases each). This CDR3 is 14 amino acids long. Germline-derived CDR1 and CDR2 are KGHDR and SFDVKD. V was pared by 10 bases and J by 6 bases, with 19 bases between.

This clonotype was seen only once. The chain employs TRBV11-2 and TRBJ2-1, with TRBD2 matching 11 bases. With V trimmed by 5 bases and J by 13 bases, 16 bases remained unmatched. The CDR3 sequence is 16 residues long. The germline gives CDR1 SGHAT, CDR2 FQNNGV. CDR3 nucleotides: TGTGCCAGCAGCCCCAGGGTTACTAGCGGGAGCCCGGAACAGTTCTTC. Amino acids: CASSPRVTSGSPEQFF.

This clonotype was seen only a few times. The J gene is TRBJ1-5, the V gene TRBV6-2 or TRBV6-3; a weak D match, TRBD1 (5 bases). The length of the CDR3 is 15 residues. V was clipped by 2 bases and J by 1 base, with 9 bases between them. The germline gives CDR1 MNHEY, CDR2 SVGEGT. For the CDR3, the DNA is TGTGCCAGCAGTTACCTGGGGCAGAGCAATCAGCCCCAGCATTTT. Its protein is CASSYLGQSNQPQHF.

J is TRBJ2-2 and V is TRBV5-1; D is uncertain. V shed 4 bases and J shed 4 bases, with 23 bases lying between them. The CDR3 has 18 residues. Germline CDR1 reads SGHRS; CDR2 reads YFSETQ. CDR3 bases: TGCGCCAGCAGCCCGGTGGGCAGAAAATTATCCTTCACCGGGGAGCTGTTTTTT. Protein product: CASSPVGRKLSFTGELFF.

This clonotype was seen a handful of times. The rearrangement joins TRBV20-1 to TRBJ2-5, with D uncertain. CDR3 length: 10 residues. Deletions cut 4 bases from V and 6 bases from J, with 6 bases between. CDR1 is DFQATT and CDR2 is SNEGSKA in the germline V gene (reference sequence). The CDR3 loop reads CSATSQTQYF. In DNA, the CDR3 is TGCAGTGCTACCAGCCAGACCCAGTACTTC.

The chain joins TRBV6-2 or TRBV6-3 to TRBJ1-1; unclear D gene. The V end was cut by 4 bases, the J end by 1 base, with 13 bases between. Germline lookup yields CDR1 MNHEY and CDR2 SVGEGT. This CDR3 is built from 15 residues. Here the CDR3 DNA reads TGTGCCAGCAGTTTCAACGCCGGGAGGAACACTGAAGCTTTCTTT. It specifies CASSFNAGRNTEAFF.